What follows are 9 T cell receptor beta chains derived from one specimen sequenced in a study of cytomegalovirus exposure and HLA in healthy donors. The study ran its PCR with 60 Vbeta and 13 Jbeta primers. Here immunoSEQ multiplex PCR was the method, and the copy in TCRdb shows in-frame clones only, minus some. The sample lists about 130,000 clones, around 75% occurring once. Sequenced material: PBMCs. The receptors stem from a man younger than 45 in good health and CMV-seronegative.

The chain has TRBV6-1 and TRBJ2-1; TRBD2 matches at 12 bases. This CDR3 contains 15 residues. CDR1 MNHNS and CDR2 SASEGT come from the germline V gene. V gave up 7 bases and J gave up 3 bases; unmatched junction bases: 4. The CDR3 loop is CASKQLAGGYNEQFF. The CDR3, as DNA: TGTGCCAGCAAACAACTAGCGGGGGGCTACAATGAGCAGTTCTTC.

The chain is built from TRBV18 and TRBJ1-5; TRBD1 is a possible D gene (5 bases). There are 16 residues in the CDR3. V lost 3 bases, J lost 4 bases, and 16 bases lay in between. CDR1 is KGHSH, CDR2 LQKENI, per germline. CDR3 sequence (DNA): TGTGCCAGCTCACCTGGGGCGCGGGGGAGAAATCAGCCCCAGCATTTT. Amino acid sequence: CASSPGARGRNQPQHF.

This clone has a handful of counts. The gene calls are TRBV30 and TRBJ1-4; unclear D gene. The germline gives CDR1 GTSNPN, CDR2 SVGIG (reference sequence). V shed 0 bases and J shed 8 bases, with 7 bases lying between them. The CDR3 has 12 amino acids. Here the CDR3 DNA reads TGTGCCTGGAGTGTTATCCGGGAAAAACTGTTTTTT. It translates to CAWSVIREKLFF.

The V and J genes are TRBV9 and TRBJ1-1, with 7 bases that match TRBD1. CDR1 SGDLS and CDR2 YYNGEE come from the germline V gene. This CDR3 is built from 13 residues. The trim removed 4 bases at V and 8 bases at J, leaving 8 bases unmatched. CDR3 bases: TGTGCCAGCAGCCCTCGACAGGGTTCCGAAGCTTTCTTT. Its translation is CASSPRQGSEAFF.

This chain connects TRBV28 to TRBJ2-1, with 13 bases lining up with TRBD2. CDR1 and CDR2 (germline): MDHEN, SYDVKM. This CDR3 is built from 14 residues. V was pared by 7 bases and J by 11 bases, with 8 bases of the junction left unmatched. The CDR3: CASIPTSGRRKQFF. For the CDR3, the DNA is TGTGCCAGCATTCCGACTAGCGGGAGGAGAAAGCAGTTCTTC.

This chain connects TRBV5-8 to TRBJ2-3; D might be TRBD1 (5 bases). Trimming shortened V by 0 bases and J by 6 bases, and 14 bases separated the two germline ends. The CDR3 runs 15 residues. Germline-derived CDR1 and CDR2 are SGHTS and YDEGEE. CDR3 sequence (DNA): TGTGCCAGCAGCTTGGGGGGCTACGAACGGGATACGCAGTATTTT. Translating gives CASSLGGYERDTQYF.

The V gene is TRBV2, the J gene TRBJ2-7; no clear D. The CDR3 length is 11 residues. Deletions cut 8 bases from V and 0 bases from J, with 5 bases between. Germline loops: CDR1 SNHLY, CDR2 FYNNEI. CDR3 loop: CASGDSYEQYF. The CDR3 DNA sequence: TGTGCCAGCGGAGACTCCTACGAGCAGTACTTC.

The chain is built from TRBV5-1 and TRBJ1-2; the match to TRBD1 covers 9 bases. J lost 3 bases, V lost 4 bases, and 4 bases had no gene match. This CDR3 is built from 14 residues. The V gene's germline CDR1 is SGHRS and CDR2 YFSETQ. The CDR3 coding sequence is TGCGCCAGCAGCAGCCGGACAGGGGACTATGGCTACACCTTC. Its protein product is CASSSRTGDYGYTF.

CDR3 sequence: CASSPPVGGEQYF. The CDR3 DNA follows: TGTGCCAGCTCACCCCCGGTCGGGGGCGAGCAGTACTTC. The chain carries TRBV18 and TRBJ2-7, with D possibly being TRBD2 (6 bases). Trimming removed 3 bases at V and 6 bases at J, with 12 bases between. The CDR3 has 13 residues. The V gene's germline CDR1 is KGHSH and CDR2 LQKENI.